The 31 T cell receptor beta chains below come from one sample, sequenced in a study of regulatory T cells in long-lasting Graves disease. The time point: newly diagnosed GD, antithyroid drugs for less than 3 months. Extracted RNA from PBMCs served as the source of the TCR library. With iRepertoire HTBI primers and Arm-PCR of CDR3 regions, TCR beta libraries were built. TCRdb reprocessed the multiplex PCR reads with MiXCR, giving one entry per CDR3 protein. This table holds 350,000 to 450,000 distinct CDR3 sequences, around 14% found once. These records were also assigned to another study, of T cells in Graves' hyperthyroidism and ophthalmopathy.

The material was peripheral blood mononuclear cells (PBMCs), obtained at new diagnosis, from a patient treated with antithyroid drugs. These TCRs come from a woman aged 25 to 39 with Graves disease.

This clonotype has at least ten counts. The chain is built from TRBV7-9 and TRBJ1-5, with 7 bases fitting TRBD1. The V and J ends lost 1 base and 5 bases, in that order; junction bases with no gene match: 5. This CDR3 comprises 15 residues. CDR1 SEHNR and CDR2 FQNEAQ come from the germline V gene (reference sequence). The CDR3 is CASSLETGIHQPQHF. The DNA for the CDR3 is TGTGCCAGCAGCTTAGAGACAGGGATCCATCAGCCCCAGCATTTT.

This clonotype was observed at least ten times. The chain is built from TRBV3-1 and TRBJ2-7; D is perhaps TRBD1 or TRBD2 (6 bases each). The CDR3 is 17 amino acids. Germline CDR1 reads LGHDT; CDR2 reads YNNKEL (reference sequence). The V end was cut by 4 bases, the J end by 2 bases, with 21 bases between. The CDR3 here is CASSRGGFGGATYEQYF. CDR3 nucleotides: TGTGCCAGCAGCCGAGGGGGGTTTGGCGGGGCCACCTACGAGCAGTACTTC.

The chain is built from TRBV6-1 and TRBJ2-7, with a possible D match to TRBD1 (8 bases). The CDR3 runs 17 residues. With 3 bases removed from V and 1 base from J, the gap between germline ends came to 19 bases. Germline lookup yields CDR1 MNHNS and CDR2 SASEGT. CDR3 coding DNA: TGTGCCAGCAGTGATACTTGGGGAGGGACAGGTTCCTACGAGCAGTACTTC. Its translation: CASSDTWGGTGSYEQYF.

This clonotype was counted many times. The chain employs TRBV20-1 and TRBJ2-3; D is perhaps TRBD2 (6 bases). The CDR3 extends over 17 amino acids. V lost 0 bases, J lost 3 bases, and 19 bases lay in between. Germline V gene data show CDR1 as DFQATT and CDR2 as SNEGSKA (reference sequence). This chain's CDR3 is CSARDDWKEGKTDTQYF. The CDR3 nucleotides are TGCAGTGCTAGAGACGATTGGAAGGAGGGGAAAACAGATACGCAGTATTTT.

This clonotype was seen many times. V and J are TRBV2 and TRBJ2-1; the D gene is possibly TRBD2 (5 bases). CDR1 and CDR2 from the germline V gene are SNHLY and FYNNEI. The CDR3 loop spans 17 amino acids. Trimming stripped 3 bases from V and 0 bases from J, with 15 bases between. The chain's CDR3 is CASSDWRRKSSYNEQFF. CDR3 nucleotides: TGTGCCAGCAGTGATTGGAGGCGCAAGAGCTCCTACAATGAGCAGTTCTTC.

This clonotype has only a few counts. The chain recombines TRBV5-1 with TRBJ2-1; TRBD2 agrees at 10 bases. Germline V gene sequence: CDR1 SGHRS, CDR2 YFSETQ. Unmatched junction bases numbered 7, after V lost 7 bases and J lost 0 bases. The CDR3 has 16 amino acids. The CDR3 loop is CASYITSGTSYNEQFF. For the CDR3, the DNA is TGCGCCAGCTATATAACTAGCGGGACCTCCTACAATGAGCAGTTCTTC. The whole variable domain, remainder taken from reference TRBV5-1 and TRBJ2-1, is KAGVTQTPRYLIKTRGQQVTLSCSPISGHRSVSWYQQTPGQGLQFLFEYFSETQRNKGNFPGRFSGRQFSNSRSEMNVSTLELGDSALYLCASYITSGTSYNEQFFGPGTRLTVL.

The chain links TRBV27 to TRBJ1-3; no reliable D call. Trimming left V 8 bases short and J 0 bases short, with 11 bases between. Germline V lookup: CDR1 MNHEY, CDR2 SMNVEV (reference sequence). The CDR3 contains 14 residues. The CDR3, as DNA: TGTGCCAGCCGATGGGTAACCTCTGGAAACACCATATATTTT. Amino acid sequence: CASRWVTSGNTIYF.

DNA for the CDR3: TGTGCCAGCAGTTTAGAACGGGGGCCGCAGTTCTTC. Its protein is CASSLERGPQFF. This chain links TRBV12-3 or TRBV12-4 with TRBJ2-1, with D perhaps assigned TRBD1 or TRBD2 (6 bases each). The length of the CDR3 is 12 residues. The V gene lost 1 base and the J gene lost 12 bases, with 10 bases spanning the gap.

Concerning this clonotype: Sequence at one end of the junction differs from germline and may be a read error. The V and J genes are TRBV6-2 or TRBV6-3 and TRBJ2-7, with D perhaps matching TRBD2 (5 bases). The CDR3 is made up of 11 amino acids. Germline V gene lookup returns CDR1 MNHEY and CDR2 SVGEGT. The CDR3 region has the DNA TGCGCCAGCAGTGAGGGTTACGAGCAGTGCTTC. This gives the protein CASSEGYEQCF.

This clonotype occurred many times. This chain links TRBV5-1 with TRBJ2-7; the D gene is possibly TRBD2 (6 bases). The CDR3 contains 17 residues. The V end lost 5 bases, the J end lost 0 bases, and 21 bases lay between the germline ends. Germline loops: CDR1 SGHRS, CDR2 YFSETQ. The CDR3 DNA is TGCGCCAGCAGGACGAACGGACCGGGACTTCGCTCCTACGAGCAGTACTTC. As protein: CASRTNGPGLRSYEQYF. The full variable domain, completed using reference TRBV5-1 and TRBJ2-7, is KAGVTQTPRYLIKTRGQQVTLSCSPISGHRSVSWYQQTPGQGLQFLFEYFSETQRNKGNFPGRFSGRQFSNSRSEMNVSTLELGDSALYLCASRTNGPGLRSYEQYFGPGTRLTVT.

This clonotype has only a few counts. This chain joins TRBV5-4 and TRBJ2-3; 8 bases map to TRBD1. CDR1 and CDR2 (germline): SGHNT, YYREEE (reference sequence). Trimming cost V 4 bases and J 0 bases; bases outside gene matches: 13. This CDR3 is 18 amino acids long. CDR3: CASSLDRDTFTSTDTQYF. CDR3 sequence (DNA): TGTGCCAGCAGCCTGGACAGGGATACGTTTACTAGCACAGATACGCAGTATTTT.

As for this clonotype: Being one base from a much bigger clone, this may be a read error. The V call is TRBV7-9, the J call TRBJ1-1; TRBD1 is a possible D gene (6 bases). Germline CDR1 SEHNR, CDR2 FQNEAQ (reference sequence). There are 18 residues in the CDR3. The CDR3 sequence: CAGSTSSRPDRKNTEAFF. The CDR3 nucleotides are TGTGCCGGCAGCACTAGTTCCAGACCCGACAGGAAGAACACTGAAGCTTTCTTT.

There are many counts of this clonotype. The genes are TRBV2 and TRBJ2-5, with 14 bases fitting TRBD2. Germline CDR1 SNHLY, CDR2 FYNNEI. Trimming at V came to 8 bases and at J to 5 bases, leaving 7 bases not matched to a gene. The CDR3 sequence is 15 residues long. In DNA form, the CDR3 reads TGTGCCAGCGCTGGGACTAGCGGGAGCGGGGAGACCCAGTACTTC. Translation: CASAGTSGSGETQYF. The variable domain in full, completed from reference TRBV2 and TRBJ2-5, reads EPEVTQTPSHQVTQMGQEVILRCVPISNHLYFYWYRQILGQKVEFLVSFYNNEISEKSEIFDDQFSVERPDGSNFTLKIRSTKLEDSAMYFCASAGTSGSGETQYFGPGTRLLVL.

This clonotype was seen a handful of times. This chain uses TRBV13 with TRBJ2-3, with 7 bases matching TRBD1. Germline-derived CDR1 and CDR2 are PRHDT and FYEKMQ (reference sequence). This CDR3 spans 15 amino acids. V was clipped by 5 bases and J by 2 bases; unmatched bases: 7. This CDR3 is CASSTIGGFTDTQYF. The CDR3 bases are TGTGCCAGCAGCACGATAGGGGGCTTCACAGATACGCAGTATTTT.

This clonotype was observed a few times. V usage is TRBV6-5 and J usage is TRBJ2-3, with D possibly being TRBD2 (5 bases). The CDR3 has 14 amino acids. CDR1 MNHEY and CDR2 SVGAGI come from the germline V gene. Trimming pared 0 bases from V and 7 bases from J, leaving 11 bases between. CDR3 DNA: TGTGCCAGCAGTTACTCGGTCCTAGCTCATACGCAGTATTTT. It yields the protein CASSYSVLAHTQYF.

V is TRBV12-3 or TRBV12-4 and J is TRBJ2-5; TRBD2 matches at 11 bases. This CDR3 is 14 amino acids long. V lost 10 bases, J lost 3 bases, and 7 bases stayed unmatched. The DNA of the CDR3 is TGTGCCACCAAAAAGACTAGCGGGAAAGAGACCCAGTACTTC. Translation: CATKKTSGKETQYF.

This clonotype appeared many times. V usage is TRBV11-3 and J usage is TRBJ1-2; D might be TRBD1 (5 bases). Per the germline V gene, CDR1 is SGHNT and CDR2 is YENEEA. The V end lost 0 bases, the J end lost 0 bases, and 11 bases lay between the germline ends. The CDR3 is 16 residues long. The CDR3 DNA sequence: TGTGCCAGCAGCTTAGAGGGACGGCAAGCTAACTATGGCTACACCTTC. Translated: CASSLEGRQANYGYTF.

This clonotype was observed many times. The rearrangement links TRBV6-1 to TRBJ2-2, with 9 bases fitting TRBD2. Germline V gene data show CDR1 as MNHNS and CDR2 as SASEGT. The CDR3 consists of 17 residues. V was clipped by 4 bases and J by 8 bases; unmatched bases: 14. As DNA, the CDR3 is TGTGCCAGCAGTGGGGACACCGGGACTAGCTTCTGGGGGGAGCTGTTTTTT. Amino acids: CASSGDTGTSFWGELFF.

This clonotype was detected many times. This chain links TRBV6-2 or TRBV6-3 with TRBJ2-1, with TRBD2 identical over 11 bases. CDR1 and CDR2 (germline): MNHEY, SVGEGT. The CDR3 totals 20 residues. V lost 2 bases, J lost 0 bases, and 12 bases stayed unmatched. The CDR3 DNA follows: TGTGCCAGCAGTTACGAGCCTAGCGGGAGGCCCTCGAGCTCCTACAATGAGCAGTTCTTC. Its protein is CASSYEPSGRPSSSYNEQFF.

V usage is TRBV4-1 and J usage is TRBJ1-4; D is ambiguous. The CDR3 consists of 15 residues. With 1 base removed from V and 0 bases from J, the gap between germline ends came to 6 bases. Germline V gene sequence: CDR1 MGHRA, CDR2 YSYEKL. CDR3 sequence: CASSQAWATNEKLFF. CDR3 coding DNA: TGCGCCAGCAGCCAAGCGTGGGCAACTAATGAAAAACTGTTTTTT.

About this clonotype: A much more abundant neighbour one base away suggests this may be a read error. The chain uses TRBV7-9 and TRBJ2-1; 10 bases match TRBD2. The CDR3 contains 20 residues. The V gene's germline CDR1 is SEHNR and CDR2 FQNEAQ (reference sequence). V trimming: 4 bases; J trimming: 3 bases; junction bases outside the gene matches: 18. This CDR3 reads CASSSGPGLARPPHYNEQFF. CDR3 bases: TGTGCCAGCAGCTCAGGCCCGGGACTAGCGAGACCCCCGCACTACAATGAGCAGTTCTTC.

Ten or more counts support this clonotype. The chain is built from TRBV5-5 and TRBJ2-7, with D hard to call. Per the germline V gene, CDR1 is SGHKS and CDR2 is YYEKEE (reference sequence). The CDR3 totals 15 residues. V was cut by 5 bases and J by 0 bases, with 15 bases left in between. CDR3 in DNA: TGTGCCAGCAGTCCTGGGGTTAAAGTCTCCTACGAGCAGTACTTC. It yields the protein CASSPGVKVSYEQYF.

This clonotype was counted at least ten times. The V and J genes are TRBV24-1 and TRBJ2-1; 7 bases are a match to TRBD2. V shed 7 bases, J shed 4 bases, and the junction held 9 bases outside the gene matches. Germline lookup yields CDR1 KGHDR and CDR2 SFDVKD. This CDR3 is built from 15 residues. The CDR3 DNA reads as TGTGCCACCAGCGACTATCGGGGGGTATACAATGAGCAGTTCTTC. Translated: CATSDYRGVYNEQFF.

The chain employs TRBV6-5 and TRBJ2-3, with 10 bases that match TRBD2. The germline CDR1 and CDR2 sequences are MNHEY and SVGAGI. The CDR3 runs to 20 residues. Trimming removed 0 bases from V and 0 bases from J; junction bases left unmatched: 12. The CDR3 region has the DNA TGTGCCAGCAGTTACTCGACTCTAGCGGGAGAAAGTTGGAGCACAGATACGCAGTATTTT. Protein product: CASSYSTLAGESWSTDTQYF.

This clonotype was detected a few times. This sequence joins TRBV12-3 or TRBV12-4 and TRBJ2-2; either TRBD1 or TRBD2 may fit D (5 bases each). The CDR3 has 15 residues. V was clipped by 7 bases and J by 5 bases, with 17 bases between them. The CDR3 sequence is CASITSGGETGELFF. The CDR3 DNA reads as TGTGCCAGCATCACTAGTGGGGGAGAGACCGGGGAGCTGTTTTTT.

This clonotype showed up many times. The chain links TRBV18 to TRBJ1-1; D might be TRBD1 (5 bases). V was shortened by 3 bases and J by 4 bases, with 15 bases between the two germline ends. The CDR3 contains 15 residues. Germline V gene sequence: CDR1 KGHSH, CDR2 LQKENI. The CDR3 loop is CASSPLGGWGTEAFF. DNA of the CDR3: TGTGCCAGCTCACCCCTGGGGGGATGGGGCACTGAAGCTTTCTTT.

The chain carries TRBV29-1 and TRBJ2-6, with unresolved D. Germline V gives CDR1 SQVTM, CDR2 ANQGSEA. V was trimmed by 6 bases and J by 3 bases, leaving 6 bases between them. This CDR3 contains 12 residues. CDR3 coding DNA: TGCAGCGTCGGTGGTGGGGCCAACGTCCTGACTTTC. It codes for CSVGGGANVLTF. Looking up the rest from reference TRBV29-1 and TRBJ2-6 gives the full variable domain: SAVISQKPSRDICQRGTSLTIQCQVDSQVTMMFWYRQQPGQSLTLIATANQGSEATYESGFVIDKFPISRPNLTFSTLTVSNMSPEDSSIYLCSVGGGANVLTFGAGSRLTVL.

The genes are TRBV6-1 and TRBJ2-7; 8 positions agree with TRBD1. This CDR3 has 14 amino acids. Germline V CDR1 and CDR2: MNHNS, SASEGT. The ends lost 7 bases at V and 2 bases at J; junction bases unmatched: 7. The CDR3 bases are TGTGCCAGCATCCAGCCGGGACAGGCCTACGAGCAGTACTTC. Protein product: CASIQPGQAYEQYF.

Comments on this clonotype: Because the CDR3's place on the DNA is in doubt, the DNA is left out and the CDR3 is given as listed by TCRdb. The rearrangement links TRBV15 to TRBJ2-3; the table's D call TRBD2 went unverified against the DNA. Looked up from germline, CDR1 is LNHNV and CDR2 is YYDKDF (reference sequence). The CDR3 comprises 18 residues, both ends counted. The CDR3 here is CATSRGVGGGSDTDTRYF.

With respect to this clonotype: A read error may be the cause here, since a much bigger clone is one base away. The conserved closing phenylalanine or tryptophan is absent in this CDR3, likely reflecting a read error. The rearrangement uses TRBV3-1 and TRBJ2-1; TRBD2 aligns across 10 bases. The CDR3 runs to 15 residues. Germline CDR1 is LGHDT and CDR2 is YNNKEL (reference sequence). J was trimmed by 5 bases and V by 3 bases; bases with no gene match: 4. The CDR3 here is CASSHGTSADNEQFL. CDR3 sequence (DNA): TGTGCCAGCAGCCACGGGACTAGCGCCGACAATGAGCAGTTCCTC.

The chain combines TRBV6-1 with TRBJ1-4; 8 nucleotides match TRBD1. V lost 6 bases to trimming and J lost 8 bases; unmatched junction nucleotides: 8. Germline V gene sequence: CDR1 MNHNS, CDR2 SASEGT. The CDR3 spans 14 residues. As DNA, the CDR3 is TGTGCCAGCAGCTCCGACAGGGGCCCGGAAAAACTGTTTTTT. This encodes CASSSDRGPEKLFF.